The rows below give T cell receptor beta chains drawn from one sample of a study of blood T cell repertoires in COVID-19. Assay: immunoSEQ multiplex PCR; the TCRdb copy retains only in-frame clones and omits some. The sample yields tens of thousands of clones, about four fifths seen once. The specimen was peripheral blood. Receptor source: a woman aged 55-70 years with acute or convalescent COVID-19. Each CDR3 is given with its conserved first and last residue. A D gene is named only where the DNA matches it firmly. Rows may omit the clone size; those that give it use once, few, many or a size class.

CDR3aa | CDR3nt | j_gene | abundance | v_gene | d_gene
CASSYSSRTGINNEQFF | TGTGCCAGCAGTTACTCGAGTCGGACAGGGATCAACAATGAGCAGTTCTTC | TRBJ2-1 | once | TRBV6-2/TRBV6-3 | TRBD1
CASSLDHRNSYEQYF | TGTGCCAGCAGCTTAGACCACAGAAACTCCTACGAGCAGTACTTC | TRBJ2-7 | once | TRBV11-2 | NA
CASSVRDSRTDTQYF | TGTGCCAGCAGCGTACGGGACAGCCGCACAGATACGCAGTATTTT | TRBJ2-3 | NA | TRBV9 | TRBD1
CASSFAGATGELFF | TGTGCCAGCAGCTTCGCGGGAGCGACCGGGGAGCTGTTTTTT | TRBJ2-2 | NA | TRBV11-3 | TRBD2
CASRPAGGKGEQFF | TGTGCCAGCAGGCCAGCGGGGGGGAAGGGTGAGCAGTTCTTC | TRBJ2-1 | NA | TRBV28 | TRBD2
CASSTSGTYEQYF | TGTGCCAGCAGTACTAGCGGAACCTACGAGCAGTACTTC | TRBJ2-7 | once | TRBV6-5 | TRBD2
CASSFSRGWTEAFF | TGTGCCAGCAGTTTCTCCAGGGGGTGGACTGAAGCTTTCTTT | TRBJ1-1 | NA | TRBV28 | TRBD1
CASSFSVYSPLHF | TGTGCCAGCAGTTTTAGTGTATATTCACCCCTCCACTTT | TRBJ1-6 | once | TRBV28 | NA
CASSATVAIYF | TGTGCCAGCAGTGCGACAGTAGCCATATATTTT | TRBJ1-3 | NA | TRBV12-3/TRBV12-4 | NA
CASSPTGSVNQPQHF | TGTGCCAGCAGCCCTACAGGGAGTGTTAATCAGCCCCAGCATTTT | TRBJ1-5 | NA | TRBV7-6 | NA
CASSQGQFLAGGVTGANVLTF | TGCGCCAGCAGCCAAGGCCAGTTCTTAGCGGGGGGTGTCACTGGGGCCAACGTCCTGACTTTC | TRBJ2-6 | NA | TRBV4-1 | TRBD2
CATSDLRGGNYGYTF | TGTGCCACCAGTGATTTGAGGGGGGGTAACTATGGCTACACCTTC | TRBJ1-2 | NA | TRBV24-1 | NA
CASSPGTVNEQFF | TGTGCCAGCAGCCCTGGGACAGTCAATGAGCAGTTCTTC | TRBJ2-1 | few | TRBV2 | TRBD1
CASSSGTARNQPQHF | TGTGCCAGCAGTTCCGGGACAGCGCGCAATCAGCCCCAGCATTTT | TRBJ1-5 | NA | TRBV6-5 | TRBD1
CAWTGTGYGYTF | TGTGCCTGGACCGGGACAGGGTACGGCTACACCTTC | TRBJ1-2 | NA | TRBV30 | TRBD1
CASSVGAGTSNQPQHF | TGTGCCAGCAGCGTAGGGGCGGGGACGAGCAATCAGCCCCAGCATTTT | TRBJ1-5 | NA | TRBV9 | NA
CASSQCSDRDLTYEQYF | TGCGCCAGCAGTCAGTGCTCGGACAGGGACTTAACCTACGAGCAGTACTTC | TRBJ2-7 | NA | TRBV23-1 | TRBD1
CATSRDNAAGGYEQYF | TGTGCCACCAGCAGAGATAACGCGGCGGGGGGCTACGAGCAGTACTTC | TRBJ2-7 | few | TRBV15 | TRBD2
CASSKTGVATEAFF | TGTGCCAGTAGTAAAACAGGGGTGGCCACTGAAGCTTTCTTT | TRBJ1-1 | NA | TRBV19 | TRBD1
CASSLVGAGSGEQFF | TGCGCCAGCAGCTTGGTCGGAGCGGGGTCCGGTGAGCAGTTCTTC | TRBJ2-1 | few | TRBV5-1 | TRBD2
CASSRAGRNTEAFF | TGTGCCAGCAGTCGCGCAGGGCGGAACACTGAAGCTTTCTTT | TRBJ1-1 | few | TRBV27 | NA
CASSDRYNEQFF | TGTGCCAGCAGTGATAGATACAATGAGCAGTTCTTC | TRBJ2-1 | NA | TRBV6-1 | NA
CASSPSGNRMGNEQFF | TGTGCCAGCAGCCCTAGCGGAAACAGAATGGGCAATGAGCAGTTCTTC | TRBJ2-1 | NA | TRBV7-2 | TRBD2
CASSQDTGMRLGGKETQYF | TGCGCCAGCAGCCAAGATACGGGGATGAGATTGGGAGGGAAGGAGACCCAGTACTTC | TRBJ2-5 | NA | TRBV4-1 | TRBD2
CASRIPGQGEQYF | TGTGCCAGTAGAATCCCGGGACAGGGCGAGCAGTACTTC | TRBJ2-7 | NA | TRBV19 | TRBD1
CASSPGTGATDTQYF | TGTGCCAGCTCACCCGGGACAGGGGCCACAGATACGCAGTATTTT | TRBJ2-3 | NA | TRBV18 | TRBD1
CAWRRNSNTEAFF | TGTGCCTGGAGAAGAAACTCGAACACTGAAGCTTTCTTT | TRBJ1-1 | few | TRBV30 | NA
CASSMRADYGYTF | TGTGCCAGTAGTATGAGGGCCGATTATGGCTACACCTTC | TRBJ1-2 | NA | TRBV19 | NA
CASSVVGGGEQYF | TGTGCCAGCAGCGTAGTGGGAGGGGGCGAGCAGTACTTC | TRBJ2-7 | NA | TRBV9 | NA
CASSVDRMNTEAFF | TGTGCCAGCAGCGTCGACAGAATGAACACTGAAGCTTTCTTT | TRBJ1-1 | NA | TRBV9 | NA
CASRYRGLDYGYTF | TGTGCCAGCAGATACAGGGGGCTCGACTATGGCTACACCTTC | TRBJ1-2 | NA | TRBV6-5 | TRBD1
CASTDSVGSRYGYTF | TGTGCCAGCACCGACAGCGTGGGGTCCCGGTATGGCTACACCTTC | TRBJ1-2 | few | TRBV18 | NA
CASSHPVGSAGSSYEQYF | TGTGCCAGCAGCCACCCGGTTGGTTCAGCCGGGAGCTCCTACGAGCAGTACTTC | TRBJ2-7 | NA | TRBV11-2 | NA
CASSAGTSKETQYF | TGTGCCAGCAGCGCGGGAACATCGAAGGAGACCCAGTACTTC | TRBJ2-5 | NA | TRBV7-8 | NA
CASSQTSGRAVNNEQFF | TGTGCCAGCAGCCAGACTAGCGGGAGAGCCGTCAACAATGAGCAGTTCTTC | TRBJ2-1 | NA | TRBV7-9 | TRBD2
CASSPSRGIYEQYF | TGTGCCAGCAGCCCAAGTCGAGGGATCTACGAGCAGTACTTC | TRBJ2-7 | NA | TRBV7-2 | NA
CASSEYYLAGGPETQYF | TGTGCCAGCAGTGAATATTATTTGGCGGGAGGGCCTGAGACCCAGTACTTC | TRBJ2-5 | NA | TRBV6-1 | TRBD2
CSVLPRGTYEQYF | TGCAGCGTTCTCCCGAGAGGAACTTACGAGCAGTACTTC | TRBJ2-7 | NA | TRBV29-1 | NA
CASSPRTSSNYEQYF | TGTGCCAGCAGTCCTAGGACTAGCTCGAACTACGAGCAGTACTTC | TRBJ2-7 | NA | TRBV28 | TRBD2
CASADRALNNEQFF | TGTGCCAGCGCCGACAGGGCCCTAAACAATGAGCAGTTCTTC | TRBJ2-1 | NA | TRBV19 | TRBD1
CASRSQGGGYTF | TGTGCCAGCAGGTCCCAGGGAGGAGGCTACACCTTC | TRBJ1-2 | NA | TRBV6-5 | NA
CASSNPAVGASGNTIYF | TGTGCCAGCAGCAACCCGGCGGTGGGGGCATCTGGAAACACCATATATTTT | TRBJ1-3 | NA | TRBV13 | NA
CAIRGGPDSQYEQYF | TGTGCCATCAGGGGAGGACCGGACTCTCAATACGAGCAGTACTTC | TRBJ2-7 | NA | TRBV10-3 | NA
CASSVGNRGDTQYF | TGTGCCAGCAGCGTAGGAAATAGGGGAGATACGCAGTATTTT | TRBJ2-3 | NA | TRBV9 | NA
CASSYRDRWPQHF | TGTGCCAGCAGTTACAGGGACAGATGGCCCCAGCATTTT | TRBJ1-5 | NA | TRBV6-5 | TRBD1
CASSPSRDRGYTF | TGTGCCAGCTCACCCTCTCGTGACAGGGGCTACACCTTC | TRBJ1-2 | NA | TRBV18 | NA
CASSLLAVTSTDTQYF | TGTGCCAGCAGCTTGCTAGCGGTTACCAGCACAGATACGCAGTATTTT | TRBJ2-3 | NA | TRBV7-6 | TRBD2
CASSEKSSYNSPLHF | TGTGCCAGCAGTGAAAAGAGCTCCTATAATTCACCCCTCCACTTT | TRBJ1-6 | NA | TRBV2 | NA
CASGFSGNTEAFF | TGTGCCAGCGGCTTTTCAGGTAACACTGAAGCTTTCTTT | TRBJ1-1 | NA | TRBV19 | NA
CASSSYLAGENNEQFF | TGTGCCAGCAGCTCCTATCTAGCGGGGGAAAACAATGAGCAGTTCTTC | TRBJ2-1 | NA | TRBV5-7 | TRBD2
CASSPLMSGGRNTEAFF | TGTGCCAGCAGCCCCCTTATGTCCGGGGGAAGAAACACTGAAGCTTTCTTT | TRBJ1-1 | NA | TRBV5-6 | NA
CASSERLAGRETQYF | TGTGCCAGCAGTGAAAGACTAGCCGGGAGAGAGACCCAGTACTTC | TRBJ2-5 | NA | TRBV2 | TRBD2
CASSRDRTFQTGYTF | TGTGCCAGCAGCAGGGACAGAACGTTCCAAACTGGCTACACCTTC | TRBJ1-2 | NA | TRBV6-5 | TRBD1
CASTLAGGRTDTQYF | TGTGCCAGCACCTTAGCGGGAGGTCGCACAGATACGCAGTATTTT | TRBJ2-3 | NA | TRBV28 | TRBD2
CATQGGAEAFF | TGTGCCACCCAAGGCGGCGCTGAAGCTTTCTTT | TRBJ1-1 | NA | TRBV10-3 | NA